Given below is one T cell receptor beta chain in context. The antigen is unknown. The sample comes from a study of shared clonotypes between healthy human individuals. Whole-study results and caveats: Sharing of clonotypes among donors was expected to vary with sequencing depth.

The CDR3 length is 15 residues. CDR1 and CDR2 from the germline V gene are SGHTA and FQGTGA. The V and J ends lost 1 base and 1 base respectively, with 10 bases between them. Per the original data handling: ImmunoSEQ yielded junction-only sequences lacking quality scores, so filtering differed. Generated by immunoSEQ multiplex PCR, the TCRdb table keeps only in-frame clones and is missing some. That table gives V, J and clone size, and the DNA gave D and trimming. The sample has 400,000 to 600,000 clones, nearly 80% seen once. Caucasian adults living in Nashville, Tennessee, provided all samples. About 100 million PBMCs supplied genomic DNA for unsorted samples.

Sequencing was performed on PBMCs. The sequence was collected from a middle-aged woman in good health. Some clones in this sample may be carry-over from other donors' samples. The genes are TRBV7-3 and TRBJ1-1, with D unclear. The CDR3 loop reads CASSLNSPPNTEAFF. The CDR3, as DNA: TGTGCCAGCAGCTTAAACAGCCCTCCGAACACTGAAGCTTTCTTT.